This TCR beta chain emerged from a study of T cell responses to AZD1222 COVID-19 vaccine. General observations from the study: Nearly half of spike-specific TCRs reportedly go after variant regions that carry no mutations. Most donors were white British, females outnumbered males, and clonal diversity was possibly underestimated.

Measured with immunoSEQ multiplex PCR; TCRdb has only the in-frame clones, and not every one. The table includes approximately 270,000 clones, around 92% detected once. Remarks on this clone: Its target is unknown.

The source material was peripheral blood, sampled 28 days after the second AZD1222 dose. The TCR was taken from an adult who received the AZD1222 COVID-19 vaccine.

The CDR3: CAISESTPGRYYGYTF. CDR3 DNA sequence: TGTGCCATCAGTGAGTCGACACCTGGAAGGTACTATGGCTACACCTTC. The chain uses TRBV10-3 and TRBJ1-2, with D unresolved. The CDR3 has 16 amino acids. CDR1 and CDR2 from the germline V gene are ENHRY and SYGVKD. With 0 bases removed from V and 3 bases from J, the gap between germline ends came to 14 bases.